This TCR beta chain came from a study of neurological immune-mediated disorders. TCRdb ran MiXCR on the 5' RACE reads and lists one entry per CDR3 protein. The repertoire includes approximately 47,000 distinct CDR3 sequences, about 13% of them detected once, and about an eighth sits in the top ten. This clonotype was recorded many times. Time point noted: longitudinal time-point 3. The specimen was PBMCs. This clonotype originated in a man aged 25 to 40 in good health.

This chain's CDR3 is CASSFRQGNKNIQYF. CDR3 DNA sequence: TGTGCCAGCAGCTTCAGACAGGGTAACAAAAACATTCAGTACTTC. The V and J genes are TRBV12-3 or TRBV12-4 and TRBJ2-4; 7 nucleotides align to TRBD1. With V trimmed by 6 bases and J by 3 bases, 8 bases remained unmatched. This CDR3 is built from 15 residues.